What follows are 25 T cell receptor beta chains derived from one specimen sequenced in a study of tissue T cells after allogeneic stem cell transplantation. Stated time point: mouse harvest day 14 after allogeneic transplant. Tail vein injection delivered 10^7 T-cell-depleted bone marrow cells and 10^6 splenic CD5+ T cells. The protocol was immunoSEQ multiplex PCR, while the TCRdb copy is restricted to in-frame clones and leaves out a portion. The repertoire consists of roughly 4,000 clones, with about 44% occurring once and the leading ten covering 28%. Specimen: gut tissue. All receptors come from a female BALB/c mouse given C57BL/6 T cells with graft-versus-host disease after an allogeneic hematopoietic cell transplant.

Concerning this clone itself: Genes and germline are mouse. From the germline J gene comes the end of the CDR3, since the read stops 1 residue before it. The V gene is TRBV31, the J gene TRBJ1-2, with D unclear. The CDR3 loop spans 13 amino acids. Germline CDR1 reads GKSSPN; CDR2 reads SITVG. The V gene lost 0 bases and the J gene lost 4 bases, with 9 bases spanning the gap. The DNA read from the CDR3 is TGTGCCTGGAGTCTTGGTTACGGCTCCGACTACACC. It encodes CAWSLGYGSDYT. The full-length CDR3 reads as CAWSLGYGSDYTF. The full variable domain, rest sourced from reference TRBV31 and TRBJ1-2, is AQTIHQWPVAEIKAVGSPLSLGCTIKGKSSPNLYWYWQATGGTLQQLFYSITVGQVESVVQLNLSASRPKDDQFILSTEKLLLSHSGFYLCAWSLGYGSDYTFGSGTRLLVI.

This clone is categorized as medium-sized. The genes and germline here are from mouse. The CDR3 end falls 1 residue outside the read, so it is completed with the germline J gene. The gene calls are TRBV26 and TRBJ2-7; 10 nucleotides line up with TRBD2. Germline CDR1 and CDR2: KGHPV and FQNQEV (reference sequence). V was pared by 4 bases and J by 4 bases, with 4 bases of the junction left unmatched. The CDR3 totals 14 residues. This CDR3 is CASSRGLGAYEQYF. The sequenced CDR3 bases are TGTGCCAGCAGTCGAGGACTGGGGGCGTATGAACAGTAC. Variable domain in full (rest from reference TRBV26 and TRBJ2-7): NSKVIQTPRYLVKGQGQKAKMRCIPEKGHPVVFWYQQNKNNEFKFLINFQNQEVLQQIDMTEKRFSAECPSNSPCSLEIQSSEAGDSALYLCASSRGLGAYEQYFGPGTRLTVL.

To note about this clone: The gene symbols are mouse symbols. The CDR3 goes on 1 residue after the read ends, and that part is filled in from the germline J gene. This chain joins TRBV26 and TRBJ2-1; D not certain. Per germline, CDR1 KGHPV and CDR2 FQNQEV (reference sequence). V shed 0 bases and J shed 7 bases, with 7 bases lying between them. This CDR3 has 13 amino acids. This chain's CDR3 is CASSLSTGAEQFF. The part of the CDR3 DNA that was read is TGTGCCAGCAGTCTGTCGACCGGGGCTGAGCAGTTC.

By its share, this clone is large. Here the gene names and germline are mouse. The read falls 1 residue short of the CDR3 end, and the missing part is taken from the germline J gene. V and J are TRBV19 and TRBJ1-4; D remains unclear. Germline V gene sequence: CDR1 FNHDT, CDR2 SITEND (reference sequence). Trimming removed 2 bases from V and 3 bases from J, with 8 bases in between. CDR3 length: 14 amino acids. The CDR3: CASSMRGPNERLFF. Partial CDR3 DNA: TGTGCCAGCAGTATGAGAGGGCCCAACGAAAGATTATTT.

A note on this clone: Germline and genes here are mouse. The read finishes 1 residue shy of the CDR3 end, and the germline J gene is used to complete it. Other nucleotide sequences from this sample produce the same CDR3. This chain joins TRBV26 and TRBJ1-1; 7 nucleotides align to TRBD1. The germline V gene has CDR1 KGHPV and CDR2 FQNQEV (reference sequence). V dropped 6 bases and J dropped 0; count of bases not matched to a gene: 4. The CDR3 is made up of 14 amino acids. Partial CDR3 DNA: TGTGCCAGCAGCCGACAGGGTGCAAACACAGAAGTCTTC. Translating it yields CASSRQGANTEVF. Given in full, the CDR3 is CASSRQGANTEVFF. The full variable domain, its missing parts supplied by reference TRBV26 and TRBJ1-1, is NSKVIQTPRYLVKGQGQKAKMRCIPEKGHPVVFWYQQNKNNEFKFLINFQNQEVLQQIDMTEKRFSAECPSNSPCSLEIQSSEAGDSALYLCASSRQGANTEVFFGKGTRLTVV.

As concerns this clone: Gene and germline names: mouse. The covered CDR3 bases are TGTGCCAGCTCGGGGGGCTTTGCTGAGCAGTTC. Protein sequence: CASSGGFAEQF. The whole CDR3 protein is CASSGGFAEQFF. The gene calls are TRBV12-2 and TRBJ2-1; D possibly corresponds to TRBD2 (7 bases). The read halts 1 residue ahead of the CDR3 end, with the missing end drawn from the germline J gene. Germline V gives CDR1 SGHLS, CDR2 HYDKME. The germline V and J ends were trimmed by 4 bases and 6 bases, with 9 bases remaining between them. The CDR3 is 12 amino acids.

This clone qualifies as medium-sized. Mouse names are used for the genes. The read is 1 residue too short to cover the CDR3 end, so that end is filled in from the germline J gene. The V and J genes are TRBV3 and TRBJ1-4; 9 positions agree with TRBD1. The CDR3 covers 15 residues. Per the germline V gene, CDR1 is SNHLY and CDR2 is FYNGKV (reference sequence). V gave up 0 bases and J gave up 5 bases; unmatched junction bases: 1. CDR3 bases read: TGTGCCAGCAGCTTAGCCGGGACAGGGAACGAAAGATTATTT. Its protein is CASSLAGTGNERLF. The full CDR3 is CASSLAGTGNERLFF.

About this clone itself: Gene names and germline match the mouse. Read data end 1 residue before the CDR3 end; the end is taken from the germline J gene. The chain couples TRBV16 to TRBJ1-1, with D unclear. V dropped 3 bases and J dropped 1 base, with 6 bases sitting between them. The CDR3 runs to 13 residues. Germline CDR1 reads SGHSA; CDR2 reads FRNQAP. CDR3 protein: CASSLGRNTEVFF. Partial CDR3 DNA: TGTGCAAGCAGCTTGGGGAGAAACACAGAAGTCTTC.

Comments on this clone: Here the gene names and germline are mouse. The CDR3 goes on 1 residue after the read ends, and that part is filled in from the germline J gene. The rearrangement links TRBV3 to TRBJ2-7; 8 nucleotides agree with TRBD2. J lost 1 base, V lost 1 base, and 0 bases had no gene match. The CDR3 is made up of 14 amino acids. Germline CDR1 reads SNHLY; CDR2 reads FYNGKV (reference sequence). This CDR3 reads CASSLGTGSYEQYF. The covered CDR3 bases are TGTGCCAGCAGCTTAGGGACTGGGTCCTATGAACAGTAC.

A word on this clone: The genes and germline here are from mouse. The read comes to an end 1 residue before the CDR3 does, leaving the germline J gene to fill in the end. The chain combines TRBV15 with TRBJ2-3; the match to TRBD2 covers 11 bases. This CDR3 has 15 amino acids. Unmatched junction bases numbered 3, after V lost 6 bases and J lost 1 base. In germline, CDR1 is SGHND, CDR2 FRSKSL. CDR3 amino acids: CASRPDWGGAETLYF. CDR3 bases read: TGTGCCAGCAGACCGGACTGGGGGGGTGCAGAAACGCTGTAT.

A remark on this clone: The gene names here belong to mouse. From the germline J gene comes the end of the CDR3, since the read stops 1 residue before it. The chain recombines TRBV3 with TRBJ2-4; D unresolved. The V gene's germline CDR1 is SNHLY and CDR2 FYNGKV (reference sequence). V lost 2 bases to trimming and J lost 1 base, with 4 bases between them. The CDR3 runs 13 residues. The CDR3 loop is CASSLRGQNTLYF. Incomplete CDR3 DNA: TGTGCCAGCAGCTTACGGGGTCAAAACACCTTGTAC.

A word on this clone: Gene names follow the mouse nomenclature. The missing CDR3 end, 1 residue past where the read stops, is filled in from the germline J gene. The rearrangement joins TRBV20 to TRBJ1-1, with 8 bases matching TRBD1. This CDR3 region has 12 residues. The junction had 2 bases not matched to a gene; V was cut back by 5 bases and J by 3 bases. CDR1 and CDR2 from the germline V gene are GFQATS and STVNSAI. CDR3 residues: CGARQGHTEVFF. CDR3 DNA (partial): TGTGGTGCTCGACAGGGGCACACAGAAGTCTTC.

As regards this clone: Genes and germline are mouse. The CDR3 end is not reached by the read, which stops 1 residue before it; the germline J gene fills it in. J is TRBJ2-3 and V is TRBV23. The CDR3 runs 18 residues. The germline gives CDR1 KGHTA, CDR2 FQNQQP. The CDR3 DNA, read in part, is TGCTCCAGCAGTCAATCGGGGAGGGGACGGTCTAGTGCAGAAACGCTGTAT. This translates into CSSSQSGRGRSSAETLY. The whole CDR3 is CSSSQSGRGRSSAETLYF.

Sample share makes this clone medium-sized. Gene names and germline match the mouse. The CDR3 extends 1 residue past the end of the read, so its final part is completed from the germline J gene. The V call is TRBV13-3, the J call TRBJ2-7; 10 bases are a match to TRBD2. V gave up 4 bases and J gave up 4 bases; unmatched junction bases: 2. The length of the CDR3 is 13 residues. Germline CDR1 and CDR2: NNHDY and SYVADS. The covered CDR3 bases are TGTGCCAGCAGTCCGGGACTGGGGTATGAACAGTAC. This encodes CASSPGLGYEQY. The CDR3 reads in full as CASSPGLGYEQYF.

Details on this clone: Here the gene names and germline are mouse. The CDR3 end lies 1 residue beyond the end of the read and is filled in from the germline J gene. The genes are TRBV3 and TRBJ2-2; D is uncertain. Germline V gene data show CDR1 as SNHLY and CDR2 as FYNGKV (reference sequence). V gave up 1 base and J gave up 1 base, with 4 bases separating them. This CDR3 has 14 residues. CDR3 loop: CASSLEINTGQLYF. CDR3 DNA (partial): TGTGCCAGCAGCTTAGAAATAAACACCGGGCAGCTCTAC.

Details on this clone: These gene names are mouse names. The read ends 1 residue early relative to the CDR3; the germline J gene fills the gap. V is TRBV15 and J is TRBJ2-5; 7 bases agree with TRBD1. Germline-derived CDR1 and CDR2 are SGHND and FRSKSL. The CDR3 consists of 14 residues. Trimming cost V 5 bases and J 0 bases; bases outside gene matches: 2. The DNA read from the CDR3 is TGTGCCAGCAGTCGGGACAGTAACCAAGACACCCAGTAC. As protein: CASSRDSNQDTQY. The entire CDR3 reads CASSRDSNQDTQYF.

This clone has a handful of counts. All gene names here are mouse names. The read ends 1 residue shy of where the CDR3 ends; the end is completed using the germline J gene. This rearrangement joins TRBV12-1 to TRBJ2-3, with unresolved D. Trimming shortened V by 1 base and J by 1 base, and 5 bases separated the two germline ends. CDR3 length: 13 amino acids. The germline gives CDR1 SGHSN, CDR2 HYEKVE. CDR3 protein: CASSLEGAETLYF. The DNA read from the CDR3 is TGTGCCAGCTCTCTAGAGGGTGCAGAAACGCTGTAT.

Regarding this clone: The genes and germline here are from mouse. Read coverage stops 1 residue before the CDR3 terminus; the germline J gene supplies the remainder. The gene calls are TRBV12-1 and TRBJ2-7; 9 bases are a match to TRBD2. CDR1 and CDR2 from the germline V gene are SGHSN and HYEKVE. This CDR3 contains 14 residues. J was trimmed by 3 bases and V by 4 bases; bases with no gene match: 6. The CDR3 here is CASSPLGGGYEQYF. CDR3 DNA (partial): TGTGCCAGCTCCCCTCTGGGGGGGGGCTATGAACAGTAC.

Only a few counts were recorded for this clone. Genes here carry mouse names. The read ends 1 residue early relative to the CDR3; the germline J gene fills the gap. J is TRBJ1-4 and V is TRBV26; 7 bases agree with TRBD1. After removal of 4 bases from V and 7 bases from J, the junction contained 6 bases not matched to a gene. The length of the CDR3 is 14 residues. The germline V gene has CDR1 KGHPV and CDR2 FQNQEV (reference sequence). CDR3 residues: CASSPGQWTERLFF. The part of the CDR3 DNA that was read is TGTGCCAGCAGTCCGGGACAGTGGACCGAAAGATTATTT.

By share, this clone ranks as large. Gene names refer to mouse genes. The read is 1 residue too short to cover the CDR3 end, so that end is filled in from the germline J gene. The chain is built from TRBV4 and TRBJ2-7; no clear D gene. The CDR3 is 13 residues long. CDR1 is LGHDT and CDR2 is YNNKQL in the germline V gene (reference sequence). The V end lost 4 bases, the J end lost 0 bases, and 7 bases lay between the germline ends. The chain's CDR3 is CASSLQNSYEQYF. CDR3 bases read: TGTGCCAGCAGCTTACAAAACTCCTATGAACAGTAC.

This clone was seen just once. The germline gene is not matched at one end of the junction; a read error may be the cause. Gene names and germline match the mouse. CDR3 protein: CASGDATGLIYEQYF. The covered CDR3 bases are TGTGCCAGCGGTGATGCAACGGGACTTATTTATGAACAGTAC. The chain recombines TRBV13-3 with TRBJ2-7, with D possibly being TRBD2 (6 bases). The read terminates 1 residue ahead of where the CDR3 ends, so the germline J gene completes it. CDR1 and CDR2 from the germline V gene are NNHDY and SYVADS. This CDR3 is 15 amino acids long.

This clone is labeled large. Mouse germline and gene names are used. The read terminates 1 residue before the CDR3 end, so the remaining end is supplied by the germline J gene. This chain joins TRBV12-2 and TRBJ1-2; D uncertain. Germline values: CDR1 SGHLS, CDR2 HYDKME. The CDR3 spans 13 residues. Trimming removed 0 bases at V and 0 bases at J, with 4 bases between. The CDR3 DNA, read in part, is TGTGCCAGCTCTCTCGTATCAAACTCCGACTACACC. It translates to CASSLVSNSDYT. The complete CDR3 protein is CASSLVSNSDYTF.

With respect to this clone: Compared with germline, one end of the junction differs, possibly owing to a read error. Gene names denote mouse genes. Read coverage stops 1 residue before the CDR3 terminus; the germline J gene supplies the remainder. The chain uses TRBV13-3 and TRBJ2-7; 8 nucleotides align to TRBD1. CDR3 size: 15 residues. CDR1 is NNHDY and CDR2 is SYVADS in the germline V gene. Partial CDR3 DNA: TGTGCCAGCGGTGATGGCAGGGGGCGAGGAGAGGAACAGTAC. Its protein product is CASGDGRGRGEEQY. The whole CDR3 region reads CASGDGRGRGEEQYF.

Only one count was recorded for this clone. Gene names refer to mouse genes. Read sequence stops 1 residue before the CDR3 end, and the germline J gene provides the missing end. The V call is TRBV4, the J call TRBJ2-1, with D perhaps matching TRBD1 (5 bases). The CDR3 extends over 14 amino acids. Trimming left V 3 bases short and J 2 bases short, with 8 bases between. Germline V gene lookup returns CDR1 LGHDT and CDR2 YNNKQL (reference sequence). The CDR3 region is CASSYETDYAEQFF. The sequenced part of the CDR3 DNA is TGTGCCAGCAGCTACGAGACAGACTATGCTGAGCAGTTC. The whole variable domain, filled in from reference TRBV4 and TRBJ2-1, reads ETAVFQTPNYHVTQVGNEVSFNCKQTLGHDTMYWYKQDSKKLLKIMFSYNNKQLIVNETVPRRFSPQSSDKAHLNLRIKSVEPEDSAVYLCASSYETDYAEQFFGPGTRLTVL.

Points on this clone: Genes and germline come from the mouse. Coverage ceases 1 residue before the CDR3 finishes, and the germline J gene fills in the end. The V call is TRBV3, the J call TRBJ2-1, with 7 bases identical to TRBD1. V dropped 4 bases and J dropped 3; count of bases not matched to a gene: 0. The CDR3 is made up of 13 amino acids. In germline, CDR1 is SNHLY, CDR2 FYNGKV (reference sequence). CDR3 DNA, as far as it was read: TGTGCCAGCAGCTCAGGGGGCTATGCTGAGCAGTTC. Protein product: CASSSGGYAEQF. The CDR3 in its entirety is CASSSGGYAEQFF.